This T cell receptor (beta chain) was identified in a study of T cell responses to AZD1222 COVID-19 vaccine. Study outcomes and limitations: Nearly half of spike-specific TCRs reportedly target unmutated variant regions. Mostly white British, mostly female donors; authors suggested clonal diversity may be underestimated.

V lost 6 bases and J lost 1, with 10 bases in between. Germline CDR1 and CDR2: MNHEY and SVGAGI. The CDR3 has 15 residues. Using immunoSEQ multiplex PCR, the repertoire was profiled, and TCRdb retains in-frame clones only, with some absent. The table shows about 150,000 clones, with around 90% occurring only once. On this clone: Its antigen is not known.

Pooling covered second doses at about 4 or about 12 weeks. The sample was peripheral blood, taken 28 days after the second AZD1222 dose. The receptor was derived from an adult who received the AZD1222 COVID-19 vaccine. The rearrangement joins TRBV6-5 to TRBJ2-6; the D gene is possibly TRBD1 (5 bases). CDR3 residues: CASSIRESGANVLTF. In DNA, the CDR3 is TGTGCCAGCAGCATCAGGGAATCTGGGGCCAACGTCCTGACTTTC.